This TCR beta chain comes out of a study of T cell repertoires in cytomegalovirus infection. Study context: CMV infection together with matching HLA type was indicated by public TCR beta signatures. Study observations and caveats: Clonotypes of TCR beta that were HLA-C-restricted and CMV-specific dominated the ex vivo response. Cumulated frequencies of public TCR beta families served to identify carriers of CMV plus the relevant HLA.

The CDR3 extends over 12 amino acids. The V gene lost 2 bases and the J gene lost 8 bases, with 4 bases spanning the gap. Germline CDR1 reads MDHEN; CDR2 reads SYDVKM. Concerning this clonotype: Its antigen is unknown.

From the reads, TCRdb called clonotypes with MiXCR, one entry per CDR3 protein. Among some 350,000 distinct CDR3 sequences listed, around 18% were seen once. The sample was PBMCs. The chain is built from TRBV28 and TRBJ1-6; D is undetermined. This receptor was obtained from a human donor in good health (CMV status not recorded). Some clones in this sample may be carry-over from other donors' samples. Here the CDR3 reads CASSLPHSPLHF. CDR3 in DNA: TGTGCCAGCAGTTTACCTCATTCACCCCTCCACTTT.